The 7 T cell receptor beta chains below were found in one sample sequenced in a study of human T cells and chemical hapten exposure. As to time point: patch test 1, 2 weeks after DPC sensitization. Treatment specified: therapeutic diphenylcyclopropenone sensitization with weekly scalp DPC. TCRdb reprocessed the RACE reads via MiXCR and lists one record per CDR3 protein. The table records 75,000 to 90,000 distinct CDR3 sequences, roughly 7.2% of them present only once. The specimen was whole blood, collected in connection with sensitization to the hapten diphenylcyclopropenone (DPC). The receptors were sampled from a woman aged 25 to 45 with alopecia areata. Some clones in this sample may be carry-over from other donors' samples.

There are a few counts of this clonotype. The V call is TRBV29-1, the J call TRBJ2-5, with D maybe TRBD1 (5 bases). CDR3 size: 13 residues. Germline CDR1 is SQVTM and CDR2 is ANQGSEA. V lost 3 bases to trimming and J lost 4 bases, with 12 bases between them. CDR3 region: CSVDSAGIETQYF. Written as DNA, the CDR3 is TGCAGCGTTGATTCGGCAGGGATAGAGACCCAGTACTTC.

This clonotype was recorded at least ten times. The V gene is TRBV11-2, the J gene TRBJ2-7; TRBD2 might be the D (7 bases). The germline V gene has CDR1 SGHAT and CDR2 FQNNGV. Trimming removed 2 bases from V and 0 bases from J, with 11 bases in between. CDR3 length equals 15 residues. The CDR3 DNA reads TGTGCCAGCAGCTTACTCCGGGGGGCCTCCTACGAGCAGTACTTC. Encoded protein: CASSLLRGASYEQYF.

This clonotype has a handful of counts. The CDR3 reads CASSATQGRNQPQHF. CDR3 coding DNA: TGTGCCAGCAGCGCTACGCAGGGCCGCAATCAGCCCCAGCATTTT. The chain links TRBV3-1 to TRBJ1-5, with D maybe TRBD1 (5 bases). The CDR3 has 15 residues. Trimming removed 5 bases at V and 2 bases at J, with 13 bases between. Germline assignment: CDR1 LGHDT and CDR2 YNNKEL (reference sequence).

This clonotype was detected a few times. The chain employs TRBV2 and TRBJ2-1; the match to TRBD2 covers 8 bases. J lost 6 bases, V lost 4 bases, and 8 bases had no gene match. In germline, CDR1 is SNHLY, CDR2 FYNNEI. The CDR3 runs to 15 residues. The CDR3 region is CASSVEAGVANEQFF. CDR3 coding DNA: TGTGCCAGCAGTGTAGAAGCGGGGGTAGCCAATGAGCAGTTCTTC.

The chain links TRBV6-1 to TRBJ1-6; the D is unclear. The CDR3 loop spans 14 amino acids. CDR1 is MNHNS, CDR2 SASEGT, per germline. With 7 bases removed from V and 6 bases from J, the gap between germline ends came to 13 bases. Here the CDR3 reads CASMLGMANSPLHF. CDR3 coding DNA: TGTGCCAGCATGCTGGGGATGGCTAATTCACCCCTCCACTTT.

This clonotype was detected a few times. The CDR3: CSAETGGADGYTF. In DNA, the CDR3 is TGCAGCGCAGAAACAGGGGGCGCCGATGGCTACACCTTC. The V call is TRBV29-1, the J call TRBJ1-2; TRBD1 matches 9 bases. Germline CDR1 and CDR2: SQVTM and ANQGSEA. J lost 6 bases, V lost 7 bases, and 9 bases had no gene match. CDR3 length: 13 residues.

The chain couples TRBV6-5 to TRBJ1-2; the match to TRBD1 covers 10 bases. Unmatched junction bases numbered 12, after V lost 0 bases and J lost 8 bases. The CDR3 has 17 residues. The germline gives CDR1 MNHEY, CDR2 SVGAGI. The CDR3 loop is CASSYSMKGDRGQGYTF. For the CDR3, the DNA is TGTGCCAGCAGTTACTCGATGAAGGGCGACAGGGGGCAAGGCTACACCTTC.